These 19 T cell receptor beta chains came from one sample sequenced in a study of somatic mutations in cytotoxic T cells in rheumatoid arthritis. Assay: immunoSEQ multiplex PCR; the TCRdb copy retains only in-frame clones and omits some. The sample has approximately 20,000 clones; less than 90% are singletons. Input material: CD8+ T cells sorted from blood. Receptors originate from a man between 35 and 55 years old in good health.

The chain is built from TRBV7-8 and TRBJ2-5, with a possible D match to TRBD1 (6 bases). In germline, CDR1 is SGHVS, CDR2 FQNEAQ. The CDR3 is 15 residues long. V was trimmed by 2 bases and J by 5 bases, leaving 15 bases between them. The CDR3 loop reads CASSLIPGGVETQYF. The CDR3 bases are TGTGCCAGCAGCTTAATTCCTGGGGGCGTGGAGACCCAGTACTTC. Variable domain in full (rest from reference TRBV7-8 and TRBJ2-5): GAGVSQSPRYKVAKRGQDVALRCDPISGHVSLFWYQQALGQGPEFLTYFQNEAQLDKSGLPSDRFFAERPEGSVSTLKIQRTQQEDSAVYLCASSLIPGGVETQYFGPGTRLLVL.

This chain joins TRBV28 and TRBJ2-2, with 8 positions matching TRBD1. Germline CDR1 is MDHEN and CDR2 is SYDVKM. The CDR3 consists of 16 residues. V lost 3 bases and J lost 6; bases outside the gene matches: 9. DNA for the CDR3: TGTGCCAGCAGTTTCCCGGGACAGGAGAGGCCCGGGGAGCTGTTTTTT. Translated: CASSFPGQERPGELFF. Variable domain in full (rest from reference TRBV28 and TRBJ2-2): DVKVTQSSRYLVKRTGEKVFLECVQDMDHENMFWYRQDPGLGLRLIYFSYDVKMKEKGDIPEGYSVSREKKERFSLILESASTNQTSMYLCASSFPGQERPGELFFGEGSRLTVL.

This clone came up a few times. The rearrangement joins TRBV21-1 to TRBJ2-7. TRBV21-1 is recorded as a pseudogene. CDR3 size: 15 residues. DNA for the CDR3: TGTGCCAGCAGCAAAGAAGGGAGACAGAGCTACGAGCAGTACTTC. Translating it yields CASSKEGRQSYEQYF.

The CDR3 DNA sequence: TGCGCCAGCAGCCAAGAGGCAGGGCAGGGGCAGCCCCAGCATTTT. Translating it yields CASSQEAGQGQPQHF. The rearrangement uses TRBV4-1 and TRBJ1-5; maybe TRBD1 (6 bases). Germline lookup yields CDR1 MGHRA and CDR2 YSYEKL. The CDR3 sequence is 15 residues long. V dropped 0 bases and J dropped 7 bases, with 13 bases sitting between them.

This CDR3 is CASSFGGRGVSGYTF. The CDR3, as DNA: TGTGCCAGCAGCTTCGGGGGCAGGGGAGTCTCTGGCTACACCTTC. The chain combines TRBV9 with TRBJ1-2; a weak D match, TRBD1 (6 bases). This CDR3 is built from 15 residues. Between the trimmed V and J ends, which lost 4 bases and 7 bases, there was a span of 20 bases. Per the germline V gene, CDR1 is SGDLS and CDR2 is YYNGEE.

V usage is TRBV4-2 and J usage is TRBJ1-4; D is uncertain. Germline CDR1 LGHNA, CDR2 YNFKEQ. The V and J ends lost 0 bases and 3 bases respectively, with 17 bases between them. The CDR3 spans 18 residues. The chain's CDR3 is CASSQDPPRGNPNEKLFF. The CDR3 DNA reads as TGTGCCAGCAGCCAAGACCCCCCAAGAGGGAACCCTAATGAAAAACTGTTTTTT.

V gene TRBV4-3 combines with J gene TRBJ1-1, with D unresolved. Germline V CDR1 and CDR2: LGHNA, YSLEER. Trimming removed 4 bases at V and 0 bases at J, with 9 bases between. This CDR3 contains 14 residues. In DNA form, the CDR3 reads TGCGCCAGCAGCCCAGGCTTGCTGAACACTGAAGCTTTCTTT. Amino acids: CASSPGLLNTEAFF.

As regards this clone: One junction end does not reproduce the germline sequence, and a read error may be involved. The chain is built from TRBV27 and TRBJ2-7; possibly TRBD1 or TRBD2 for D (5 bases each). CDR1 is MNHEY, CDR2 SMNVEV, per germline (reference sequence). CDR3 length: 12 residues. The CDR3 DNA sequence: TGTGCCAGTAGTTTACTAGGGGACGAGCAGTACTTC. Its translation: CASSLLGDEQYF.

The chain recombines TRBV6-6 with TRBJ1-5; D may be TRBD1 (5 bases). The CDR3 is 15 amino acids. V was trimmed by 5 bases and J by 2 bases, leaving 13 bases between them. Germline V gene data show CDR1 as MNHNY and CDR2 as SVGAGI (reference sequence). Written as DNA, the CDR3 is TGTGCCAGCAGTGGAACGGAAGGGGGCAATCAGCCCCAGCATTTT. The encoded protein is CASSGTEGGNQPQHF.

V usage is TRBV5-6 and J usage is TRBJ1-1; 7 bases agree with TRBD1. The germline V gene has CDR1 SGHDT and CDR2 YYEEEE. The CDR3 loop spans 14 amino acids. V was pared by 4 bases and J by 3 bases, with 6 bases of the junction left unmatched. CDR3 region: CASSPGGLYTEAFF. DNA of the CDR3: TGTGCCAGCAGCCCAGGGGGGTTGTACACTGAAGCTTTCTTT.

The V and J genes are TRBV27 and TRBJ2-4, with D unclear. CDR1 is MNHEY, CDR2 SMNVEV, per germline (reference sequence). Trimming shortened V by 2 bases and J by 3 bases, and 5 bases separated the two germline ends. This CDR3 is 13 amino acids long. In DNA, the CDR3 is TGTGCCAGCAGTTTAACTGTCAAAAACATTCAGTACTTC. This gives the protein CASSLTVKNIQYF.

The chain recombines TRBV28 with TRBJ2-1; the D is unclear. There are 18 residues in the CDR3. CDR1 MDHEN and CDR2 SYDVKM come from the germline V gene. V shed 3 bases and J shed 0 bases, with 18 bases lying between them. CDR3 residues: CASSLETVRASSYNEQFF. The CDR3 region has the DNA TGTGCCAGCAGTTTGGAGACGGTACGGGCTTCCTCCTACAATGAGCAGTTCTTC.

The genes are TRBV4-2 and TRBJ2-7, with D uncertain. Looked up from germline, CDR1 is LGHNA and CDR2 is YNFKEQ. The CDR3 loop spans 16 amino acids. V lost 0 bases and J lost 0, with 12 bases in between. CDR3 in DNA: TGTGCCAGCAGCCAAGATCCTAACGGCAGCTCCTACGAGCAGTACTTC. It specifies CASSQDPNGSSYEQYF.

A note on this clone: One junction end does not reproduce the germline sequence, and a read error may be involved. The V and J genes are TRBV6-5 and TRBJ1-1; D not certain. The CDR3 spans 16 residues. Germline V gives CDR1 MNHEY, CDR2 SVGAGI. This chain's CDR3 is CAGSYSIGSLGTEAFF. In nucleotides, the CDR3 is TGTGCCGGCAGTTACTCGATCGGGTCTCTGGGCACTGAAGCTTTCTTT.

The rearrangement joins TRBV14 to TRBJ2-7; weak D call: TRBD2 (6 bases). Trimming removed 1 base at V and 5 bases at J, with 9 bases between. The CDR3 sequence is 13 residues long. The V gene's germline CDR1 is SGHDN and CDR2 FVKESK. Here the CDR3 DNA reads TGTGCCAGCAGCCAAGCACCGGGGGACGAGCAGTACTTC. Amino acids: CASSQAPGDEQYF.

DNA for the CDR3: TGCGCCAGCAGCCAAGATGGAGGTAGCCCGGGGAGGGAGCAGTACTTC. Translating it yields CASSQDGGSPGREQYF. This sequence joins TRBV4-1 and TRBJ2-7; a weak D match, TRBD2 (6 bases). This CDR3 contains 16 residues. V was cut by 0 bases and J by 7 bases, with 19 bases left in between. Germline values: CDR1 MGHRA, CDR2 YSYEKL.

The chain carries TRBV4-3 and TRBJ2-3, with no clear D. V gave up 0 bases and J gave up 6 bases, with 19 bases separating them. Per germline, CDR1 LGHNA and CDR2 YSLEER. The CDR3 runs 17 residues. CDR3 coding DNA: TGCGCCAGCAGCCAAGATTTTGCCGGCACCGTCGGGGATACGCAGTATTTT. Amino acids: CASSQDFAGTVGDTQYF.

The genes are TRBV7-6 and TRBJ2-1, with D possibly matching TRBD2 (6 bases). The CDR3 covers 15 residues. CDR1 and CDR2 (germline): SGHVS, FNYEAQ. The germline V and J ends were trimmed by 3 bases and 3 bases, with 12 bases remaining between them. CDR3 sequence: CASSLWGDRYNEQFF. CDR3 bases: TGTGCCAGCAGCTTGTGGGGGGACCGCTACAATGAGCAGTTCTTC.

This clone was counted only a few times. V and J are TRBV27 and TRBJ1-5, with D unclear. V shed 6 bases and J shed 3 bases, with 15 bases lying between them. CDR1 MNHEY and CDR2 SMNVEV come from the germline V gene (reference sequence). This CDR3 comprises 15 residues. CDR3 coding DNA: TGTGCCAGCAGCCCCAGACGCCATATCAATCAGCCCCAGCATTTT. Translating it yields CASSPRRHINQPQHF.